This TCR beta chain was documented in a study of HIV-infected patients and healthy controls. Study-level points and caveats: HIV+ repertoires were severely depleted of MAIT alpha-chain CDR3s, unlike healthy controls.

Whole blood was used without fractionation, so all unsorted peripheral T cells were included. This CDR3 contains 14 residues. In germline, CDR1 is SGHRS, CDR2 YFSETQ. Trimming took 4 bases from V and 4 from J, leaving 14 bases between them. Ten or more counts support this clonotype. Its cognate antigen is unknown. Alpha and beta constant-region primers primed reverse transcription of 400 to 500 ng RNA. Using multiplexing indices, alpha and beta chain libraries were generated apart by chain-specific third strand synthesis. The cDNA received a 5' RACE adapter containing a random hexamer plus an SP2 sequencing primer site. Second strand synthesis was primed from the SP2 site. MiXCR, applied by TCRdb to the 5' RACE reads, yields one record per CDR3 protein. The repertoire has approximately 15,000 distinct CDR3 sequences, about 7.7% of them found once; the top ten carry approximately 8%.

The rearrangement joins TRBV5-1 to TRBJ1-2; D is ambiguous. The specimen sequenced was blood. The clonotype was recovered from an adult in good health. The CDR3 protein is CASSHDPARYGYTF. CDR3 nucleotides: TGCGCCAGCAGCCATGACCCGGCCCGCTATGGCTACACCTTC.